The 20 T cell receptor beta chains below come from one sample, sequenced in a study of T cell responses to AZD1222 COVID-19 vaccine. The protocol was immunoSEQ multiplex PCR, while the TCRdb copy is restricted to in-frame clones and leaves out a portion. Here the sample spans about 180,000 clones, around 88% being singletons. The sequencing here drew on peripheral blood, taken on day 0 of AZD1222 vaccination. All receptors come from an adult in good health.

The chain combines TRBV5-4 with TRBJ1-1, with 7 bases matching TRBD1. This CDR3 region has 13 residues. Germline loops: CDR1 SGHNT, CDR2 YYREEE (reference sequence). CDR3 sequence (DNA): TGTGCGACCAGAGGGCAGGGGGACACTGAAGCTTTCTTT. It yields the protein CATRGQGDTEAFF.

This chain joins TRBV28 and TRBJ1-5; 7 bases agree with TRBD1. The CDR3 extends over 15 amino acids. In germline, CDR1 is MDHEN, CDR2 SYDVKM. V was pared by 7 bases and J by 0 bases, with 6 bases of the junction left unmatched. The CDR3, as DNA: TGTGCCAGCACCCAGACAGGGAGTAGCAATCAGCCCCAGCATTTT. Translated: CASTQTGSSNQPQHF.

The chain has TRBV5-6 and TRBJ1-5; 8 nucleotides align to TRBD1. This CDR3 region has 18 residues. Germline CDR1 and CDR2: SGHDT and YYEEEE. V was clipped by 0 bases and J by 2 bases; unmatched bases: 10. CDR3 bases: TGTGCCAGCAGCTTGGCGCGAACAGGGGGGAATGGCAATCAGCCCCAGCATTTT. Residues: CASSLARTGGNGNQPQHF.

The chain uses TRBV7-2 and TRBJ2-1, with 7 bases matching TRBD2. The germline gives CDR1 SGHTA, CDR2 FQGNSA. The V gene end was trimmed by 0 bases and the J gene end by 2 bases; junction bases not matched to a gene: 4. CDR3 length: 16 amino acids. CDR3 residues: CASSLAASGTYNEQFF. DNA for the CDR3: TGTGCCAGCAGCTTAGCGGCTAGCGGAACCTACAATGAGCAGTTCTTC.

This CDR3 reads CASSVEIQETQYF. The CDR3 coding sequence is TGTGCCAGCAGCGTTGAGATCCAAGAGACCCAGTACTTC. This rearrangement joins TRBV9 to TRBJ2-5; D uncertain. Trimming shortened V by 2 bases and J by 1 base, and 6 bases separated the two germline ends. This CDR3 is built from 13 residues. Looked up from germline, CDR1 is SGDLS and CDR2 is YYNGEE.

Worth noting for this clone: The identical CDR3 is also encoded by other nucleotide sequences in the sample. This chain's CDR3 is CASSLGQGANTGELFF. The CDR3 bases are TGTGCCAGCAGCCTTGGACAGGGGGCGAACACCGGGGAGCTGTTTTTT. This chain joins TRBV5-5 and TRBJ2-2, with 10 bases lining up with TRBD1. Germline-derived CDR1 and CDR2 are SGHKS and YYEKEE (reference sequence). The CDR3 has 16 amino acids. Trimming at V came to 4 bases and at J to 0 bases, leaving 3 bases not matched to a gene.

This clone appeared a few times. The genes are TRBV29-1 and TRBJ1-1; D not resolved. The germline V and J ends were trimmed by 7 bases and 1 base, with 10 bases remaining between them. CDR1 and CDR2 from the germline V gene are SQVTM and ANQGSEA. The CDR3 loop spans 12 amino acids. The CDR3 coding sequence is TGCAGCGCATACACGAGGAACACTGAAGCTTTCTTT. Protein sequence: CSAYTRNTEAFF.

The chain recombines TRBV19 with TRBJ1-1, with TRBD1 matching over 8 bases. Germline V CDR1 and CDR2: LNHDA, SQIVND (reference sequence). The V gene end was trimmed by 4 bases and the J gene end by 5 bases; junction bases not matched to a gene: 6. The CDR3 runs 14 residues. Here the CDR3 DNA reads TGTGCCAGTAGTACTAGACAGGGGAGGACTGAAGCTTTCTTT. Encoded protein: CASSTRQGRTEAFF.

The chain combines TRBV23-1 with TRBJ1-5; 7 bases agree with TRBD1. TRBV23-1 is identified as an open reading frame with a role that is uncertain. J was trimmed by 7 bases and V by 0 bases; bases with no gene match: 6. The CDR3 sequence is 15 residues long. The CDR3 reads CASSQSGDSIQPQHF. The CDR3 DNA reads TGCGCCAGCAGTCAATCGGGGGACAGTATCCAGCCCCAGCATTTT.

A word on this clone: Other DNA variants within this sample encode the same CDR3. The J gene is TRBJ1-1, the V gene TRBV5-1, with TRBD1 as a possible D gene (5 bases). Germline CDR1 and CDR2: SGHRS and YFSETQ. The CDR3 covers 13 residues. V was trimmed by 2 bases and J by 4 bases, leaving 9 bases between them. CDR3: CASSFWGGTEAFF. The CDR3 nucleotides are TGCGCCAGCAGCTTCTGGGGCGGCACTGAAGCTTTCTTT.

This chain uses TRBV3-1 (or the pseudogene TRBV3-2) with TRBJ1-1; no clear D. Trimming took 4 bases from V and 5 from J, leaving 14 bases between them. This CDR3 is 14 amino acids long. The germline V gene has CDR1 LGHDT and CDR2 YNNKEL (reference sequence). CDR3 amino acids: CASSRFHAETEAFF. CDR3 coding DNA: TGTGCCAGCAGCCGGTTTCATGCAGAAACTGAAGCTTTCTTT.

The chain recombines TRBV19 with TRBJ1-2; the D gene is possibly TRBD1 (5 bases). The CDR3 has 16 amino acids. The V gene's germline CDR1 is LNHDA and CDR2 SQIVND (reference sequence). The V end was cut by 7 bases, the J end by 0 bases, with 18 bases between. As DNA, the CDR3 is TGTGCCAGTATCTCTTTAAGTCGGGGACCTAACTATGGCTACACCTTC. Encoded protein: CASISLSRGPNYGYTF. The full variable domain, rest sourced from reference TRBV19 and TRBJ1-2, is DGGITQSPKYLFRKEGQNVTLSCEQNLNHDAMYWYRQDPGQGLRLIYYSQIVNDFQKGDIAEGYSVSREKKESFPLTVTSAQKNPTAFYLCASISLSRGPNYGYTFGSGTRLTVV.

V and J are TRBV4-1 and TRBJ1-5; 9 bases agree with TRBD1. V lost 3 bases, J lost 3 bases, and 6 bases stayed unmatched. Germline CDR1 and CDR2: MGHRA and YSYEKL. The CDR3 has 16 residues. The CDR3 protein is CASSQPDRGDNQPQHF. Here the CDR3 DNA reads TGCGCCAGCAGCCAGCCGGACAGGGGTGACAATCAGCCCCAGCATTTT.

This rearrangement joins TRBV9 to TRBJ2-3; D gene uncertain. The ends were cut back, 4 bases at V and 10 bases at J, with 7 bases in the middle. The CDR3 covers 10 residues. CDR1 and CDR2 from the germline V gene are SGDLS and YYNGEE. The CDR3 spells CASSPDPQYF. The CDR3 nucleotides are TGTGCCAGCAGCCCAGACCCGCAGTATTTT.

The chain recombines TRBV11-1 with TRBJ1-6, with 7 bases that match TRBD1. After removal of 2 bases from V and 5 bases from J, the junction contained 3 bases not matched to a gene. Germline-derived CDR1 and CDR2 are SGHAT and FQDESV (reference sequence). CDR3 length: 15 residues. CDR3 nucleotide sequence: TGTGCCAGCAGCTTACACAGGGGCCATAATTCACCCCTCCACTTT. Its translation: CASSLHRGHNSPLHF.

The chain is built from TRBV20-1 and TRBJ2-5; D uncertain. Germline V gene lookup returns CDR1 DFQATT and CDR2 SNEGSKA (reference sequence). This CDR3 is 10 amino acids long. V was cut by 5 bases and J by 5 bases, with 6 bases left in between. CDR3 DNA: TGCAGTGCTGCAACTGAGACCCAGTACTTC. Residues: CSAATETQYF.

Only one count was recorded for this clone. The CDR3 DNA follows: TGTGCCAGCAGCCAAGATTCATCGGGGGGGGTGGCCCAGTATTTT. Its protein product is CASSQDSSGGVAQYF. The chain uses TRBV3-1 (or the pseudogene TRBV3-2) and TRBJ2-3; 8 bases match TRBD2. V shed 0 bases and J 12 bases; nucleotides not matched to a gene: 11. CDR3 size: 15 residues. Germline V gives CDR1 LGHDT, CDR2 YNNKEL (reference sequence).

Only a few counts were recorded for this clone. The chain recombines TRBV10-3 with TRBJ2-7; 7 nucleotides line up with TRBD2. The CDR3 spans 14 residues. With V trimmed by 4 bases and J by 0 bases, 3 bases remained unmatched. Germline V gene sequence: CDR1 ENHRY, CDR2 SYGVKD. CDR3 DNA: TGTGCCATCAGTGCACCGGGAGGCTCCTACGAGCAGTACTTC. Amino acid sequence: CAISAPGGSYEQYF.

The genes are TRBV6-4 and TRBJ2-2; maybe TRBD1 (6 bases). Between the trimmed V and J ends, which lost 6 bases and 5 bases, there was a span of 10 bases. CDR1 MRHNA and CDR2 SNTAGT come from the germline V gene. CDR3 length equals 13 residues. The CDR3 loop reads CASSNRVTGELFF. CDR3 coding DNA: TGTGCCAGCAGCAACAGGGTAACCGGGGAGCTGTTTTTT.

The V gene is TRBV7-3, the J gene TRBJ1-4, with TRBD1 as a possible D gene (6 bases). CDR1 SGHTA and CDR2 FQGTGA come from the germline V gene. Trimming removed 2 bases from V and 6 bases from J, with 13 bases in between. The CDR3 extends over 15 amino acids. This CDR3 is CASSLGAQGHEKLFF. In DNA, the CDR3 is TGTGCCAGCAGCTTAGGCGCTCAGGGGCATGAAAAACTGTTTTTT. Supplemented by reference TRBV7-3 and TRBJ1-4, the full variable domain reads GAGVSQTPSNKVTEKGKYVELRCDPISGHTALYWYRQSLGQGPEFLIYFQGTGAADDSGLPNDRFFAVRPEGSVSTLKIQRTERGDSAVYLCASSLGAQGHEKLFFGSGTQLSVL.